The entry that follows covers one TCR beta chain sequence. The data stem from a study of control samples from healthy donors and cancer patients. CDR3 size: 10 residues. V gave up 5 bases and J gave up 12 bases; unmatched junction bases: 7. The germline V gene has CDR1 DFQATT and CDR2 SNEGSKA (reference sequence). Data came from immunoSEQ multiplex PCR; TCRdb stores just in-frame clones and leaves some out. The sample yields 150,000 to 200,000 clones, 80% to 90% seen once. The clonotype comes from a man aged 25-45 years in good health. V and J are TRBV20-1 and TRBJ2-7; 7 nucleotides align to TRBD1. Sequences were obtained from blood. The CDR3 protein is CSAVRGSWYF. The CDR3 region has the DNA TGCAGTGCTGTCAGGGGGTCGTGGTACTTC.